These 29 T cell receptor beta chains share one sample of origin, sequenced in a study of T cells in localized non-small cell lung cancer. Clones were read by immunoSEQ multiplex PCR, and TCRdb kept only the in-frame ones, dropping some. The table lists 2,000 or so clones, more than 35% of them singletons. The sample in question was lung tumor tissue, obtained before any cancer treatment. These receptors were obtained from an older female donor with stage I lung adenocarcinoma.

The chain joins TRBV14 to TRBJ1-3; 8 bases map to TRBD1. Per germline, CDR1 SGHDN and CDR2 FVKESK. V shed 4 bases and J 2 bases; nucleotides not matched to a gene: 4. The CDR3 is made up of 15 amino acids. CDR3: CASSLGQGTGNTIYF. In DNA, the CDR3 is TGTGCCAGCAGCCTTGGACAGGGAACTGGAAACACCATATATTTT.

This chain links TRBV12-2 with TRBJ1-1. TRBV12-2 is assigned pseudogene status. The CDR3 consists of 15 residues. The CDR3 nucleotides read TGTGCAAGTCGCGCCGGCTACCGGACGGGAGCTGAAGCTTTCTTT. It encodes CASRAGYRTGAEAFF.

J is TRBJ1-2 and V is TRBV19; D remains unclear. This CDR3 contains 15 residues. The germline V gene has CDR1 LNHDA and CDR2 SQIVND (reference sequence). V shed 1 base and J shed 4 bases, with 13 bases lying between them. CDR3 residues: CASSIVTMDGYGYTF. The CDR3 DNA is TGTGCCAGTAGTATAGTCACAATGGATGGCTATGGCTACACCTTC.

The rearrangement joins TRBV19 to TRBJ1-1, with D unclear. Germline V lookup: CDR1 LNHDA, CDR2 SQIVND (reference sequence). CDR3 length: 13 amino acids. V dropped 2 bases and J dropped 1 base, with 5 bases sitting between them. The CDR3 region has the DNA TGTGCCAGTAGTATAACGGAGAACACTGAAGCTTTCTTT. Residues: CASSITENTEAFF.

The V gene is TRBV19, the J gene TRBJ2-7; D may match TRBD1 or TRBD2 (5 bases each). Germline V gene lookup returns CDR1 LNHDA and CDR2 SQIVND (reference sequence). Trimming cost V 5 bases and J 6 bases, with 20 bases left between them. The length of the CDR3 is 15 residues. The CDR3 nucleotides read TGTGCCAGTAGTCCTCGAGGGGTTCACCTTCCCGAGCAGTACTTC. This gives the protein CASSPRGVHLPEQYF.

The chain joins TRBV9 to TRBJ2-3; no definite D call. The CDR3 has 14 residues. Trimming pared 0 bases from V and 6 bases from J, leaving 11 bases between. Germline CDR1 and CDR2: SGDLS and YYNGEE. The DNA of the CDR3 is TGTGCCAGCAGCGTAGGTCGATTTATGGATACGCAGTATTTT. Amino acids: CASSVGRFMDTQYF.

This clone was counted between two and nine times. The rearrangement uses TRBV19 and TRBJ1-5; tentative D call: TRBD1 (6 bases). V was trimmed by 6 bases and J by 5 bases, leaving 11 bases between them. Germline CDR1 reads LNHDA; CDR2 reads SQIVND (reference sequence). This CDR3 has 13 amino acids. CDR3 amino acids: CASSVTGDQPQHF. The DNA of the CDR3 is TGTGCCAGTAGCGTGACAGGAGATCAGCCCCAGCATTTT.

This clone showed up just a few times. CDR3 sequence (DNA): TGTGCCAGCAGCGACCTGACAGGGGCACGCGAGCAGTACTTC. Translation gives CASSDLTGAREQYF. V is TRBV11-3 and J is TRBJ2-7; 8 positions match TRBD1. In germline, CDR1 is SGHNT, CDR2 YENEEA. The CDR3 has 14 residues. V gave up 5 bases and J gave up 6 bases; unmatched junction bases: 9.

The CDR3 loop is CASSATSGTDTQYF. CDR3 nucleotides: TGTGCCAGCAGCGCGACTAGCGGCACAGATACGCAGTATTTT. The chain is built from TRBV9 and TRBJ2-3, with 8 positions matching TRBD2. CDR1 is SGDLS, CDR2 YYNGEE, per germline. After removal of 3 bases from V and 1 base from J, the junction contained 1 base not matched to a gene. The CDR3 sequence is 14 residues long.

There are a few counts of this clone. The V call is TRBV15, the J call TRBJ1-6; D ambiguous. Trimming took 0 bases from V and 1 from J, leaving 16 bases between them. Germline V gene lookup returns CDR1 LNHNV and CDR2 YYDKDF (reference sequence). The CDR3 spans 19 residues. The CDR3 loop is CATSREGLKTGSYNSPLHF. The CDR3 DNA reads TGTGCCACCAGCAGAGAAGGGTTGAAGACGGGATCCTATAATTCACCCCTCCACTTT. The variable domain in full, completed from reference TRBV15 and TRBJ1-6, reads DAMVIQNPRYQVTQFGKPVTLSCSQTLNHNVMYWYQQKSSQAPKLLFHYYDKDFNNEADTPDNFQSRRPNTSFCFLDIRSPGLGDTAMYLCATSREGLKTGSYNSPLHFGNGTRLTVT.

Details on this clone: A read error may account for a junction end that differs from germline. This rearrangement joins TRBV18 to TRBJ1-5; D remains unclear. Germline lookup yields CDR1 KGHSH and CDR2 LQKENI. This CDR3 spans 13 amino acids. CDR3 sequence: CASSKQFNQSQHF. Written as DNA, the CDR3 is TGTGCCAGCTCAAAGCAGTTCAATCAGTCCCAGCATTTT.

The chain uses TRBV14 and TRBJ1-4, with a possible D match to TRBD1 (5 bases). Germline CDR1 is SGHDN and CDR2 is FVKESK. CDR3 length: 13 amino acids. Trimming left V 3 bases short and J 12 bases short, with 14 bases between. CDR3 coding DNA: TGTGCCAGCAGCCAGTACGCCCTGGGGGAACTGTTTTTT. This translates into CASSQYALGELFF.

The chain carries TRBV6-8 and TRBJ2-1, with D possibly matching TRBD2 (6 bases). This CDR3 comprises 13 residues. Trimming took off 2 bases at V and 9 bases at J, with 11 bases between the two ends. CDR1 is MNHGY, CDR2 SAAAGT, per germline. The CDR3 here is CASSYPPGVEQFF. The CDR3 DNA is TGTGCCAGCAGTTACCCCCCGGGGGTTGAGCAGTTCTTC.

This chain joins TRBV19 and TRBJ1-6; 7 nucleotides agree with TRBD1. Trimming at V came to 10 bases and at J to 3 bases, leaving 9 bases not matched to a gene. CDR1 is LNHDA, CDR2 SQIVND, per germline (reference sequence). The CDR3 is 15 residues long. The CDR3 DNA reads TGTGCCATTAAGGGGAGGACAGGCTATAATTCACCCCTCCACTTT. It is translated as CAIKGRTGYNSPLHF.

The chain employs TRBV6-8 and TRBJ2-3; D may be TRBD1 or TRBD2 (5 bases each). Germline values: CDR1 MNHGY, CDR2 SAAAGT. The V and J ends lost 0 bases and 6 bases respectively, with 10 bases between them. This CDR3 contains 14 residues. For the CDR3, the DNA is TGTGCCAGCAGTTACTCGGGGGAAAAGGATACGCAGTATTTT. Amino acids: CASSYSGEKDTQYF.

The V call is TRBV23-1, the J call TRBJ2-7; D is possibly TRBD2 (6 bases). TRBV23-1 has ORF status, its function being uncertain. V was clipped by 8 bases and J by 5 bases, with 16 bases between them. This CDR3 spans 13 amino acids. The CDR3 nucleotides are TGCGCCAGCGGGCAAGGGAGGCCGGACGAGCAGTACTTC. It yields the protein CASGQGRPDEQYF.

This clone is medium-sized in the sample. V and J are TRBV11-3 and TRBJ1-1; tentatively, D is TRBD1 (5 bases). CDR1 SGHNT and CDR2 YENEEA come from the germline V gene. The CDR3 spans 14 residues. V shed 2 bases and J shed 11 bases, with 18 bases lying between them. The CDR3: CASSLRSSGGRAFF. CDR3 nucleotides: TGTGCCAGCAGCTTAAGGAGTAGCGGGGGTCGGGCTTTCTTT.

Relative to its sample, this clone is medium-sized (0.01 to 0.1%). A nucleotide was unread or ambiguous, so the corresponding amino acid is written X. V gene TRBV11-3 combines with J gene TRBJ2-5; no reliable D call. V gave up 0 bases and J gave up 1 base, with 12 bases separating them. The CDR3 extends over 16 amino acids. The germline V gene has CDR1 SGHNT and CDR2 YENEEA. As DNA, the CDR3 is TGTGCCAGCAGCTTAGATCGGGRGACGGTCCAAGAGACCCAGTACTTC. It encodes CASSLDRXTVQETQYF.

The chain joins TRBV25-1 to TRBJ2-1; TRBD2 matches 10 bases. This CDR3 contains 16 residues. V lost 1 base to trimming and J lost 8 bases; unmatched junction nucleotides: 8. CDR1 and CDR2 from the germline V gene are MGHDK and SYGVNS. The chain's CDR3 is CASSELGAGGLYEQFF. The CDR3 DNA reads as TGTGCCAGCAGTGAATTGGGAGCGGGGGGGCTGTATGAGCAGTTCTTC.

The V gene is TRBV19, the J gene TRBJ1-3, with 10 bases fitting TRBD1. The V gene's germline CDR1 is LNHDA and CDR2 SQIVND (reference sequence). This CDR3 has 18 amino acids. V dropped 2 bases and J dropped 0; count of bases not matched to a gene: 7. The CDR3 is CASSIRADRGSSGNTIYF. CDR3 DNA: TGTGCCAGTAGTATAAGAGCGGACAGGGGGTCCTCTGGAAACACCATATATTTT.

This clone was detected a few times. V gene TRBV29-1 combines with J gene TRBJ1-2, with 7 bases aligning to TRBD1. CDR1 is SQVTM and CDR2 is ANQGSEA in the germline V gene. This CDR3 contains 14 residues. The V gene end was trimmed by 3 bases and the J gene end by 8 bases; junction bases not matched to a gene: 12. CDR3 residues: CSVDHSQGVSGYTF. The CDR3 DNA follows: TGCAGCGTTGATCACTCTCAGGGGGTTAGCGGCTACACCTTC. Drawing the rest from reference TRBV29-1 and TRBJ1-2, the complete variable domain is SAVISQKPSRDICQRGTSLTIQCQVDSQVTMMFWYRQQPGQSLTLIATANQGSEATYESGFVIDKFPISRPNLTFSTLTVSNMSPEDSSIYLCSVDHSQGVSGYTFGSGTRLTVV.

This clone was seen once. The J gene is TRBJ2-7, the V gene TRBV28; TRBD1 is a possible D gene (5 bases). This CDR3 spans 12 amino acids. Trimming took off 6 bases at V and 4 bases at J, with 10 bases between the two ends. Germline V lookup: CDR1 MDHEN, CDR2 SYDVKM. CDR3 residues: CASRSQGYEQYF. The DNA of the CDR3 is TGTGCCAGCAGGAGTCAGGGTTACGAGCAGTACTTC.

The chain joins TRBV14 to TRBJ1-3, with D possibly being TRBD1 (5 bases). Germline V lookup: CDR1 SGHDN, CDR2 FVKESK. The CDR3 covers 13 residues. V was trimmed by 4 bases and J by 2 bases, leaving 6 bases between them. CDR3 in amino acids: CASSPRAGNTIYF. The CDR3 nucleotides are TGTGCCAGCAGCCCCAGGGCTGGAAACACCATATATTTT.

This clone was observed a few times. V gene TRBV29-1 combines with J gene TRBJ1-1; a weak D match, TRBD1 (5 bases). This CDR3 is built from 14 residues. CDR1 is SQVTM and CDR2 is ANQGSEA in the germline V gene. Trimming pared 6 bases from V and 3 bases from J, leaving 17 bases between. CDR3 in amino acids: CSVTNPGVDTEAFF. CDR3 nucleotides: TGCAGCGTGACGAACCCGGGGGTAGACACTGAAGCTTTCTTT.

In its sample, this clone was seen a few times. J is TRBJ2-1 and V is TRBV9, with TRBD2 identical over 11 bases. The CDR3 has 14 residues. After removal of 9 bases from V and 4 bases from J, the junction contained 6 bases not matched to a gene. CDR1 is SGDLS and CDR2 is YYNGEE in the germline V gene. For the CDR3, the DNA is TGTGCCACCTCGGGACTAGCGGTGTACAATGAGCAGTTCTTC. Its protein product is CATSGLAVYNEQFF.

This clone was observed a few times. The V call is TRBV15, the J call TRBJ2-7; no definite D call. This CDR3 has 14 amino acids. V shed 0 bases and J shed 1 base, with 7 bases lying between them. CDR1 and CDR2 (germline): LNHNV, YYDKDF (reference sequence). The chain's CDR3 is CATSRDTGSYEQYF. The CDR3, as DNA: TGTGCCACCAGCAGAGATACCGGTTCCTACGAGCAGTACTTC.

The sample holds a few counts of this clone. The CDR3 sequence is CSVRTGSNQPQHF. CDR3 DNA: TGCAGCGTCCGCACAGGGAGCAATCAGCCCCAGCATTTT. This chain connects TRBV29-1 to TRBJ1-5, with D possibly being TRBD1 (6 bases). The CDR3 spans 13 residues. V dropped 6 bases and J dropped 1 base, with 10 bases sitting between them. Germline CDR1 reads SQVTM; CDR2 reads ANQGSEA.

In its sample, this clone is medium-sized. The chain couples TRBV6-8 to TRBJ2-5, with D possibly TRBD2 on 6 matching bases. Looked up from germline, CDR1 is MNHGY and CDR2 is SAAAGT. This CDR3 region has 13 residues. With 2 bases removed from V and 3 bases from J, the gap between germline ends came to 7 bases. The chain's CDR3 is CASSYGGKETQYF. CDR3 bases: TGTGCCAGCAGTTACGGCGGGAAAGAGACCCAGTACTTC.

This clone was seen more than once but under ten times. As DNA, the CDR3 is TGTGCCAGCAGTCGGGACAACAGCAATCAGCCCCAGCATTTT. Its protein is CASSRDNSNQPQHF. The V call is TRBV6-8, the J call TRBJ1-5; perhaps TRBD1 as D (6 bases). Germline loops: CDR1 MNHGY, CDR2 SAAAGT. Trimming pared 5 bases from V and 1 base from J, leaving 9 bases between. This CDR3 has 14 residues.